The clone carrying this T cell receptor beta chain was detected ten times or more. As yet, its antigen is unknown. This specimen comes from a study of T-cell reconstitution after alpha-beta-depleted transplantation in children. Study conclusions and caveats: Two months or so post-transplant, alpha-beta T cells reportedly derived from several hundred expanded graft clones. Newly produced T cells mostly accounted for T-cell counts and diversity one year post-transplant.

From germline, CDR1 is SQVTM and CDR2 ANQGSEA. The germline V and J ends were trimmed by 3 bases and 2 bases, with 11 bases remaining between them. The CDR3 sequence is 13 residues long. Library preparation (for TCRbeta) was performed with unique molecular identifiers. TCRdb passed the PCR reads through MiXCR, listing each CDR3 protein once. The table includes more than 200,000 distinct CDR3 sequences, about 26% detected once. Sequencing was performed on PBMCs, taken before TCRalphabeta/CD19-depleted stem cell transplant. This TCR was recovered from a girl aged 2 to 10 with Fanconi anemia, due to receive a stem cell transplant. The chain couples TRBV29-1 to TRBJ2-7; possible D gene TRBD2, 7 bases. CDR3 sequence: CSVDDGGPYEQYF. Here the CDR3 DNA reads TGCAGCGTTGATGACGGGGGGCCCTACGAGCAGTACTTC.